The rows below give T cell receptor beta chains drawn from one sample of a study of identical twins' blood T cells. TCRdb ran MiXCR on the 5' RACE reads and lists one entry per CDR3 protein. The table shows a few hundred thousand distinct CDR3 sequences, with about 28% occurring only once. Sequenced material: PBMCs. These receptors all stem from a woman aged 18 to 55 in good health. Both conserved end residues are part of each CDR3. The D gene is left open where the match is weak. Clone size, where shown, is once, few, many, or a class for clones that have expanded.

clone size	D gene	V gene	J gene	CDR3 protein	CDR3 DNA
few	NA	TRBV24-1	TRBJ2-2	CATSDRSANTGELFF	TGTGCCACCAGCGACCGATCCGCGAACACCGGGGAGCTGTTTTTT
NA	NA	TRBV25-1	TRBJ2-1	CASSEVGRTNNDQFF	TGTGCCAGCAGTGAAGTTGGCAGAACTAACAATGATCAGTTCTTC
NA	NA	TRBV19	TRBJ2-1	CASSISAYHNEQFF	TGTGCCAGTAGTATCTCGGCCTACCACAATGAGCAGTTCTTC
many	NA	TRBV9	TRBJ1-1	CASSSGGETEAFF	TGTGCCAGCAGTAGCGGAGGGGAGACTGAAGCTTTCTTT
few	NA	TRBV29-1	TRBJ1-2	CSVPPRGPIYGYTF	TGCAGCGTCCCTCCTCGGGGGCCGATCTATGGCTACACCTTC
NA	NA	TRBV24-1	TRBJ2-1	CATSDYLRGNEQFF	TGTGCCACCAGTGACTACCTCAGGGGCAATGAGCAGTTCTTC
NA	TRBD2	TRBV5-1	TRBJ2-1	CASSSGTSGSEEQFF	TGCGCCAGCAGCTCTGGGACTAGCGGGAGTGAGGAGCAGTTCTTC
NA	NA	TRBV29-1	TRBJ2-3	CSVEAAVGADTQYF	TGCAGCGTTGAAGCAGCGGTCGGAGCAGATACGCAGTATTTT
NA	TRBD1	TRBV12-3/TRBV12-4	TRBJ2-1	CASRIGWDSNEQFF	TGTGCCAGCAGGATCGGGTGGGACAGCAATGAGCAGTTCTTC
many	NA	TRBV5-1	TRBJ1-2	CASSSGQSYGYTF	TGCGCCAGCAGCTCCGGACAGTCCTATGGCTACACCTTC
NA	TRBD1	TRBV20-1	TRBJ2-1	CSARDLQGTQIRSNEQFF	TGCAGTGCTAGAGATTTACAGGGGACACAAATCCGAAGCAATGAGCAGTTCTTC
many	NA	TRBV9	TRBJ1-3	CASSAQGGPSSGNTIYF	TGTGCCAGCAGCGCCCAGGGAGGGCCAAGCTCTGGAAACACCATATATTTT
few	TRBD1	TRBV6-2/TRBV6-3	TRBJ1-2	CASNLQGAFGGYTF	TGTGCCAGCAACCTACAGGGGGCTTTCGGTGGCTACACCTTC
few	TRBD2	TRBV25-1	TRBJ2-1	CASSVTSGVDEQFF	TGTGCCAGCAGTGTAACTAGCGGGGTAGATGAGCAGTTCTTC
few	NA	TRBV7-2	TRBJ2-3	CASSLSVASDTQYF	TGTGCCAGCAGCTTATCGGTAGCCTCAGATACGCAGTATTTT
NA	TRBD1	TRBV2	TRBJ1-2	CASWTGEEANYGYTF	TGTGCCAGCTGGACAGGAGAAGAAGCTAACTATGGCTACACCTTC
NA	TRBD2	TRBV6-4	TRBJ2-2	CASSAALAGHTGELFF	TGTGCCAGCAGTGCGGCCCTAGCGGGACACACCGGGGAGCTGTTTTTT
few	NA	TRBV12-3/TRBV12-4	TRBJ1-2	CASSLGLGALNYGYTF	TGTGCCAGCAGTTTGGGGTTAGGGGCTCTAAACTATGGCTACACCTTC
NA	NA	TRBV6-5	TRBJ2-1	CASTVGRNNEQFF	TGTGCCAGCACCGTGGGGAGGAACAATGAGCAGTTCTTC
few	NA	TRBV15	TRBJ1-1	CATSRDMKNTEAFF	TGTGCCACCAGCAGAGATATGAAGAACACTGAAGCTTTCTTT
NA	NA	TRBV18	TRBJ2-3	CASSPRRDFSTDTQYF	TGTGCCAGCTCACCACGCCGGGACTTCAGCACAGATACGCAGTATTTT
few	TRBD1	TRBV7-8	TRBJ2-7	CASSLAGTEYEQYF	TGTGCCAGCAGCTTAGCGGGGACAGAATACGAGCAGTACTTC
NA	NA	TRBV12-3/TRBV12-4	TRBJ2-2	CASSLGERDTGELFF	TGTGCCAGCAGTTTGGGGGAGAGGGACACCGGGGAGCTGTTTTTT
few	TRBD2	TRBV6-2/TRBV6-3	TRBJ2-3	CASRALAGVFRTQYF	TGTGCCAGCAGAGCGTTAGCGGGAGTCTTTCGCACGCAGTATTTT
few	NA	TRBV5-1	TRBJ2-1	CASSVYQNNEQFF	TGCGCCAGCAGCGTATACCAGAACAATGAGCAGTTCTTC
few	NA	TRBV20-1	TRBJ2-6	CSGRSGANVLTF	TGCAGTGGCCGCTCTGGGGCCAACGTCCTGACTTTC
few	NA	TRBV7-9	TRBJ1-1	CASSLGLHQGPAEAFF	TGTGCCAGCAGCTTAGGCTTGCATCAAGGACCTGCTGAAGCTTTCTTT
many	TRBD2	TRBV6-2/TRBV6-3	TRBJ2-1	CASYRREGRGEQFF	TGTGCCAGCTATCGGCGGGAGGGCCGTGGTGAGCAGTTCTTC
NA	NA	TRBV7-2	TRBJ1-3	CASSLWSMSSGNAIYF	TGTGCCAGCAGCTTATGGTCGATGAGCTCTGGAAACGCCATATATTTT
NA	NA	TRBV20-1	TRBJ2-1	CSATDRRNYNEQFF	TGCAGTGCCACTGACCGTCGAAACTACAATGAGCAGTTCTTC
NA	NA	TRBV13	TRBJ2-2	CASSLEGTRERTGELFF	TGTGCCAGCAGCTTAGAGGGGACCCGAGAAAGGACCGGGGAGCTGTTTTTT
few	NA	TRBV9	TRBJ1-3	CASSAGGGTTGNTIYF	TGTGCCAGCAGCGCGGGGGGGGGTACGACTGGAAACACCATATATTTT
few	NA	TRBV12-3/TRBV12-4	TRBJ1-5	CASSLWGSGNQPQHF	TGTGCCAGCAGTTTGTGGGGAAGTGGAAATCAGCCCCAGCATTTT
NA	TRBD1	TRBV20-1	TRBJ1-1	CSAPPGDRMNTESFF	TGCAGTGCTCCCCCGGGGGACAGGATGAACACTGAATCTTTCTTT
once	TRBD2	TRBV5-1	TRBJ2-1	CASSLGLAGGPSSYNEQFF	TGCGCCAGCAGCTTGGGACTAGCGGGGGGGCCGAGCTCCTACAATGAGCAGTTCTTC
NA	NA	TRBV27	TRBJ1-6	CASSPGRELGDSPLHF	TGTGCCAGCAGTCCAGGCAGGGAACTGGGAGATTCACCCCTCCACTTC
NA	NA	TRBV3-1	TRBJ1-1	CASSQREFNTEAFF	TGTGCCAGCAGCCAACGAGAATTCAACACTGAAGCTTTCTTT
NA	NA	TRBV2	TRBJ2-5	CASTSRRETQYF	TGTGCCAGCACTTCCCGGCGGGAGACCCAGTACTTC
NA	NA	TRBV21-1	TRBJ1-5	CASSSRVRDDQPQHF	TGTGCCAGCAGCAGTCGGGTCCGGGACGATCAGCCCCAGCATTTT
NA	NA	TRBV21-1	TRBJ2-7	CASSKGGAGESPYEQYF	TGTGCCAGCAGCAAAGGGGGGGCAGGGGAAAGTCCCTACGAGCAGTACTTC
few	NA	TRBV6-2/TRBV6-3	TRBJ2-1	CASTPRWLNEQFF	TGTGCCAGCACCCCCCGGTGGCTAAATGAGCAGTTCTTC
NA	NA	TRBV3-1	TRBJ1-4	CASSQTGKLFF	TGTGCCAGCAGCCAAACAGGGAAACTGTTTTTT
many	TRBD1	TRBV29-1	TRBJ1-2	CSGRTGDGYTF	TGCAGCGGGAGGACAGGGGACGGCTACACCTTC
many	NA	TRBV20-1	TRBJ2-4	CSARSSAISEYF	TGCAGTGCTAGAAGCTCGGCAATCTCGGAGTACTTC
NA	NA	TRBV2	TRBJ2-7	CASRGATYEQYF	TGTGCCAGTAGGGGGGCTACATACGAGCAGTACTTC
few	NA	TRBV20-1	TRBJ2-1	CSATGTPKNNEQFF	TGCAGTGCTACCGGGACTCCTAAAAACAATGAGCAGTTCTTC
few	NA	TRBV19	TRBJ2-6	CASRDAASSGANVLTF	TGTGCCAGCCGGGACGCCGCTAGCTCTGGGGCTAACGTCCTGACTTTC
NA	NA	TRBV6-1	TRBJ2-7	CASSKAPGASYEQYF	TGTGCCAGCAGTAAAGCCCCAGGCGCCTCCTACGAGCAGTACTTC
many	NA	TRBV10-3	TRBJ1-5	CASGGGGFSNQPQHF	TGTGCCTCCGGGGGGGGAGGGTTCAGCAATCAGCCCCAGCATTTT
few	NA	TRBV5-1	TRBJ1-1	CASSLVGGSTEAFF	TGCGCCAGCAGCTTGGTCGGGGGTAGCACTGAAGCTTTCTTT
few	NA	TRBV20-1	TRBJ1-5	CSALEGDFIWPQHF	TGCAGTGCCCTAGAAGGGGACTTCATTTGGCCCCAGCATTTT
many	NA	TRBV14	TRBJ1-6	CASSQAGSYNSPLHF	TGTGCCAGCAGCCAAGCAGGATCGTATAATTCACCCCTCCACTTT
NA	NA	TRBV30	TRBJ1-4	CAWSPVFGEKLFF	TGTGCCTGGTCCCCGGTGTTCGGTGAAAAACTGTTTTTT